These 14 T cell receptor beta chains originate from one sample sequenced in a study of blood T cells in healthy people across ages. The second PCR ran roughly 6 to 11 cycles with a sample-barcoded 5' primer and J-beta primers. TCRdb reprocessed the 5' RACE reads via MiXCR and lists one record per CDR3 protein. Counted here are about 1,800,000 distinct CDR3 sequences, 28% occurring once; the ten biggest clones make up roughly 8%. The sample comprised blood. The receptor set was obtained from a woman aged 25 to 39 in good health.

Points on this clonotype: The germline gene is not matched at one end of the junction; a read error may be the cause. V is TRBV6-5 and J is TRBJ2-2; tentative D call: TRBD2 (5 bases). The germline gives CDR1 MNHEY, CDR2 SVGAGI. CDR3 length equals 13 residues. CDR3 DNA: TGTGCCAGCACAAAAGGGAACACCGGGGAGCGGTTTTTT. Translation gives CASTKGNTGERFF.

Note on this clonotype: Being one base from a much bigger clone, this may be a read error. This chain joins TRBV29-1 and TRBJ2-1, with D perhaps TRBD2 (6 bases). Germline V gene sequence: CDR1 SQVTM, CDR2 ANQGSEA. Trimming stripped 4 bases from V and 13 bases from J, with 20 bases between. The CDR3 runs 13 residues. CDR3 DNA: TGCAGCGTTGCCTTCGGGACTCGGGAGACCCAGTTCTTC. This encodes CSVAFGTRETQFF.

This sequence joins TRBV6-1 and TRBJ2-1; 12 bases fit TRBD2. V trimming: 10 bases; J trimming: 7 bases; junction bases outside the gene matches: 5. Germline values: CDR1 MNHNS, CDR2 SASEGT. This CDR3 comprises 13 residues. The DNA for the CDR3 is TGTGCCACTAAGACTAGCGGGGGAAATGAGCAGTTCTTC. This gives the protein CATKTSGGNEQFF.

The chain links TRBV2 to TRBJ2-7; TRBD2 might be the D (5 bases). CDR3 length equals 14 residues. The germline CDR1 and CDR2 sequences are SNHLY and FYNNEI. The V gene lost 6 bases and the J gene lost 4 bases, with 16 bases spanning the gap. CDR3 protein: CASRAAEASYEQYF. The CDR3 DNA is TGTGCCAGCAGGGCTGCGGAGGCATCTTACGAGCAGTACTTC.

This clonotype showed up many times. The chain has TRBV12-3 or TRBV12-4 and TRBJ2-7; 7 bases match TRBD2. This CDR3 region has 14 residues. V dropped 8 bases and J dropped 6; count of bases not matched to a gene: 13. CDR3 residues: CASRPGGSNVEQYF. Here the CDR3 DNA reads TGTGCCAGCCGACCTGGCGGGAGTAACGTCGAGCAGTACTTC.

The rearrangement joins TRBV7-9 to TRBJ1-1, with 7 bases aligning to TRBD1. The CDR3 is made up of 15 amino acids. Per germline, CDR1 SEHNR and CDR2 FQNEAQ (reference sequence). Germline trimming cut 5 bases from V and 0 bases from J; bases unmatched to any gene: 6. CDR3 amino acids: CASSPVQGLNTEAFF. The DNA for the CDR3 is TGTGCCAGCAGCCCAGTACAGGGGTTGAACACTGAAGCTTTCTTT.

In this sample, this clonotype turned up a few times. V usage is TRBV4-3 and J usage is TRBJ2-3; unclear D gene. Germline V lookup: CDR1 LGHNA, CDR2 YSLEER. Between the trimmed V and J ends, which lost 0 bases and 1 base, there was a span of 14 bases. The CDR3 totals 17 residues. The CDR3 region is CASSQDPWATGTDTQYF. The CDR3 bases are TGCGCCAGCAGCCAAGATCCCTGGGCCACGGGCACAGATACGCAGTATTTT.

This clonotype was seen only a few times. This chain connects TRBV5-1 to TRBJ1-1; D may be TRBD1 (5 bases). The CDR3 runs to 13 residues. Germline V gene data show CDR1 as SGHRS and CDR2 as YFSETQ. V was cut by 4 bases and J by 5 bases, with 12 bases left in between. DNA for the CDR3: TGCGCCAGCAGCGGAGGGGACGGTACTGAAGCTTTCTTT. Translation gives CASSGGDGTEAFF.

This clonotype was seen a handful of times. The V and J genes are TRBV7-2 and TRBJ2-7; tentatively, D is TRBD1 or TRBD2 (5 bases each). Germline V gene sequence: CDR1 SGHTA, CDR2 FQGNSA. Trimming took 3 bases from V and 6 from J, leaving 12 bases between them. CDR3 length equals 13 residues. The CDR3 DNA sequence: TGTGCCAGCAGCTTGGGCCGGGGCTGCGAGCAGTACTTC. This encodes CASSLGRGCEQYF.

In DNA, the CDR3 is TGTGCCAGCAGCGTGACTAGCGGGAGACCCTCGCCGGAGCTGTTTTTT. This sequence encodes CASSVTSGRPSPELFF. The rearrangement links TRBV7-2 to TRBJ2-2; 12 positions match TRBD2. The CDR3 covers 16 residues. CDR1 is SGHTA, CDR2 FQGNSA, per germline. V trimming: 5 bases; J trimming: 10 bases; junction bases outside the gene matches: 11.

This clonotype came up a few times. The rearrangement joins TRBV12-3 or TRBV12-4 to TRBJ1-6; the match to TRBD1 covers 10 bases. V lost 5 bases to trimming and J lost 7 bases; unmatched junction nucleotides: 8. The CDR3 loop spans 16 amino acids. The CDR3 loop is CASSQAWTGGNSPLHF. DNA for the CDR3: TGTGCCAGCAGTCAAGCGTGGACAGGGGGAAATTCACCCCTCCACTTT.

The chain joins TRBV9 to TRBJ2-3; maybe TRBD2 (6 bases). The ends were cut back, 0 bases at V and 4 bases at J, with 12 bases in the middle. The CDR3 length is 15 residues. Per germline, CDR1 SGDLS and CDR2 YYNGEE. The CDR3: CASSVVGSSADTQYF. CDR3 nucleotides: TGTGCCAGCAGCGTAGTCGGGAGTAGCGCAGATACGCAGTATTTT. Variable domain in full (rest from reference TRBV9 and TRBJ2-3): DSGVTQTPKHLITATGQRVTLRCSPRSGDLSVYWYQQSLDQGLQFLIQYYNGEERAKGNILERFSAQQFPDLHSELNLSSLELGDSALYFCASSVVGSSADTQYFGPGTRLTVL.

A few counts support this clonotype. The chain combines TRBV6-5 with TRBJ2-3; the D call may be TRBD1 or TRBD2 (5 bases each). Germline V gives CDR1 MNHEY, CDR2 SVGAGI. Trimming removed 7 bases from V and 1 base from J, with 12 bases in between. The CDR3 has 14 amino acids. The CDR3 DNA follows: TGTGCCAGCAAGAGAGGGGTCGGCACAGATACGCAGTATTTT. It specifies CASKRGVGTDTQYF.

The CDR3 nucleotides are TGTGCCAGCAGTCGACTAGCGGTGACCTACAATGAGCAGTTCTTC. Its translation: CASSRLAVTYNEQFF. This sequence joins TRBV12-3 or TRBV12-4 and TRBJ2-1; 9 nucleotides match TRBD2. With 5 bases clipped from V and 2 bases from J, the junction kept 4 bases outside the gene matches. The CDR3 has 15 residues.